This T cell receptor (beta chain) emerged from a study of CD8 T cells in ankylosing spondylitis. In its sample, this clonotype was seen many times. Trimming left V 5 bases short and J 0 bases short, with 13 bases between. The length of the CDR3 is 15 residues. Germline-derived CDR1 and CDR2 are DFQATT and SNEGSKA (reference sequence). From the 5' RACE reads, TCRdb called clonotypes with MiXCR, one entry per CDR3 protein. The sample includes 250,000 to 400,000 distinct CDR3 sequences, 11% of them seen just once. This sequence joins TRBV20-1 and TRBJ2-2; D remains ambiguous. This receptor was taken from a female donor with ankylosing spondylitis or in good health (not recorded which). Sequencing was done on a sample of blood, either unsorted or a sorted T cell fraction (not recorded which). The CDR3 DNA reads TGCAGTGCTGCGGCCCCTAGTGCGAACACCGGGGAGCTGTTTTTT. As protein: CSAAAPSANTGELFF.